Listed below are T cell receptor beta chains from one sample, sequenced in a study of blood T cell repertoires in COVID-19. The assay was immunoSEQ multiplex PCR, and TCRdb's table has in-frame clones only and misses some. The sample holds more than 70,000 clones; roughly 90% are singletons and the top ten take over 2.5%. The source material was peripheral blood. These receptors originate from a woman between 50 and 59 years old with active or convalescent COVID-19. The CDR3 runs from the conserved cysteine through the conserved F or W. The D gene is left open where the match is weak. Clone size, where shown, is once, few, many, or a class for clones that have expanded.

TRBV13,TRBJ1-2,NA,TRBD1,TGTGCCAGCAGCTCCGGACAGGAATGGATCTATGGCTACACCTTC,CASSSGQEWIYGYTF
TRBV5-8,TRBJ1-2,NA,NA,TGTGCCAGCAGCTTGGGCAGGTCGCACTATGGCTACACCTTC,CASSLGRSHYGYTF
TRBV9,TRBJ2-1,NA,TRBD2,TGTGCCAGCAGCGTAGGTAACGGGGGGGCCAATGAGCAGTTCTTC,CASSVGNGGANEQFF
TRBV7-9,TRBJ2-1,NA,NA,TGTGCCAGCAGCAGTGACGCCCTAGGCCAACCGTTCTTC,CASSSDALGQPFF
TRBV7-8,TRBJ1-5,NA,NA,TGTGCCAGCAGCCTCACGGGTAATGGCAATCAGCCCCAGCATTTT,CASSLTGNGNQPQHF
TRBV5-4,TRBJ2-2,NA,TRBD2,TGTGCCAGCAGCTTGGCTCTAGCGGGGATAACCGGGGAGCTGTTTTTT,CASSLALAGITGELFF
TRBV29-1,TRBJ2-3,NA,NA,TGCAGCGTTGAAGTGACAGCCACAGATACGCAGTATTTT,CSVEVTATDTQYF
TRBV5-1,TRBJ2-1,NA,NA,TGCGCCAGCAGCTTGGGACAGTCCTACAATGAGCAGTTCTTC,CASSLGQSYNEQFF
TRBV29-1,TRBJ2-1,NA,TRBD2,TGCAGCGCAGCTAGCGGGGGCAATGAGCAGTTCTTC,CSAASGGNEQFF
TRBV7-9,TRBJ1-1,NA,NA,TGTGCCAGCACTCCGCAGGGGAACACTGAAGCTTTCTTT,CASTPQGNTEAFF
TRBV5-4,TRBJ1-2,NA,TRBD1,TGTGCCAGCAGCTTGGGGTCGGACAGGGCCTATGGCTACACCTTC,CASSLGSDRAYGYTF
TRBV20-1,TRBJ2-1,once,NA,TGCAGTGCTGGGCCGGCAGATGAGCAGTTCTTC,CSAGPADEQFF
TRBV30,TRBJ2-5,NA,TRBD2,TGTGCCTGGAGTGCCGGGACTAGTGGGGAGACCCAGTACTTC,CAWSAGTSGETQYF
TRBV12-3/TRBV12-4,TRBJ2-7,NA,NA,TGTGCCAGCAGTTTAGGGCAAGTCTACGAGCAGTACTTC,CASSLGQVYEQYF
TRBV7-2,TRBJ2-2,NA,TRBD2,TGTGCCAGCAGCTCTGGGACTAGCCGGGATCACGGGGAGCTGTTTTTT,CASSSGTSRDHGELFF
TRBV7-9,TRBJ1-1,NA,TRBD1,TGTGCCAGCAGACGGACAGGGGGCAGAGTCGGTGAAGCTTTCTTT,CASRRTGGRVGEAFF
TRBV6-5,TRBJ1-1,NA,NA,TGTGCCAGCAGATCGCAGGGGATAATGAACACTGAAGCTTTCTTT,CASRSQGIMNTEAFF
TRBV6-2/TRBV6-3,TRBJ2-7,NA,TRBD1,TGTGCCAGCAGTTATACCTTCCCGGGACAGGTCACCTACGAGCAGTACTTC,CASSYTFPGQVTYEQYF
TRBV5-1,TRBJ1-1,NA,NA,TGCGCCAGCAGCCTACAGGTTAGGGACACTGAAGCTTTCTTT,CASSLQVRDTEAFF
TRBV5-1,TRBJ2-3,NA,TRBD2,TGCGCCAGCAGCACCGGAGCGGGACTAGCGGGGTACACAGATACGCAGTATTTT,CASSTGAGLAGYTDTQYF
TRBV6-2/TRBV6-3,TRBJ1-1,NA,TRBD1,TGTGCCAGCAGTTACAGCGGGACAGGACAGGCTGAAGCTTTCTTT,CASSYSGTGQAEAFF
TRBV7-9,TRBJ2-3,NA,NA,TGTGCCAGCAGCTTCGGGGATACGCAGTATTTT,CASSFGDTQYF
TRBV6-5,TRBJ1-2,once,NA,TGTGCCAGCAGTTACTCGGAAATAGGACACCTCTATGGCTACACCTTC,CASSYSEIGHLYGYTF
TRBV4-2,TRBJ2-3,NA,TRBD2,TGTGCCAGCAGCCAAGATATTGCAGCGGGGGACACAGATACGCAGTATTTT,CASSQDIAAGDTDTQYF
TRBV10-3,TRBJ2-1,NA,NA,TGTGCCATCAGTGGGGGACTTTACAATGAGCAGTTCTTC,CAISGGLYNEQFF
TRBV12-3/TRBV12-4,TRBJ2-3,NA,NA,TGTGCCAGCAGTCCCCTACGCACAGATACGCAGTATTTT,CASSPLRTDTQYF
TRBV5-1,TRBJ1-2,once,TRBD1,TGCGCCAGCAGCTCTGAAACAGGGGATGGCTACACCTTC,CASSSETGDGYTF
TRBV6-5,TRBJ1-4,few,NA,TGTGCCAGCAGTTTGTTCGGGATGAGTGAAAAACTGTTTTTT,CASSLFGMSEKLFF
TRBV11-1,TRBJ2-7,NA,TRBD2,TGTGCCAGCAGCTTAGCTAGCGGGGAAGGATACTACGAGCAGTACTTC,CASSLASGEGYYEQYF
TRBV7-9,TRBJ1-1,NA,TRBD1,TGTGCCAGCAGCTTAGGACAGGGTGAATCCACTGAAGCTTTCTTT,CASSLGQGESTEAFF
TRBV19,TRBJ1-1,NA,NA,TGTGCCAGTAGAGACAGGAGGAACACTGAAGCTTTCTTT,CASRDRRNTEAFF
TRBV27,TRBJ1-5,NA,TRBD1,TGTGCCAGCAGATGGGACAGGGCCACCCCGTCGGAGCATTTT,CASRWDRATPSEHF
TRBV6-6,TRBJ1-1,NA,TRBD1,TGTGCCAGCAGGGAATCCACCGGGACAGCTAACACTGAAGCTTTCTTT,CASRESTGTANTEAFF
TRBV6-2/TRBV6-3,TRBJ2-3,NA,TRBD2,TGTGCCAGCAGTGGCGACAGTAGAGGGGCGGGGGGAGATACGCAGTATTTT,CASSGDSRGAGGDTQYF
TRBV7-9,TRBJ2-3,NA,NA,TGTGCCAGCAGCGTACTGGGCGGGAGCACAGATACGCAGTATTTT,CASSVLGGSTDTQYF
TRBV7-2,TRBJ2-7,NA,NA,TGTGCCAGCAGCTTACACGGCTTAGCGGTCGAGCAGTACTTC,CASSLHGLAVEQYF
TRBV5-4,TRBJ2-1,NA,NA,TGTGCCAGCAGCTCCGACAATGAGCAGTTCTTC,CASSSDNEQFF
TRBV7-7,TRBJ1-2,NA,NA,TGTGCCAGCAGGGACAGCACCAGTGGCTACACCTTC,CASRDSTSGYTF
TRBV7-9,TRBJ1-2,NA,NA,TGTGCCAGCAGCTATGGGACCGGGAGGGGAGGCTACACCTTC,CASSYGTGRGGYTF
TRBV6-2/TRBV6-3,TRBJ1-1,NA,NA,TGTGCCAGCAGTTACGGGGGGATTGAAGCTTTCTTT,CASSYGGIEAFF
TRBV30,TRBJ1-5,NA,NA,TGTGCCTGGAGTGTAATGGGGTGGACAGGCAATCAGCCCCAGCATTTT,CAWSVMGWTGNQPQHF
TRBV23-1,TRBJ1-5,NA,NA,TGCGCCAGCAGTCAAAACAGGAGCCAGCCCCAGCATTTT,CASSQNRSQPQHF
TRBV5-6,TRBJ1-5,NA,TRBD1,TGTGCCAGCAGCTTGGGGACAGGGGGGTCCCCTAGCAATCAGCCCCAGCATTTT,CASSLGTGGSPSNQPQHF